The clone carrying this T cell receptor (beta chain) was observed a few times. This sample is drawn from a study of blood T cell repertoires in COVID-19. As for the study in general: T cells, B-cell-depleted T cells, or PBMCs supplied cDNA or gDNA.

The germline V and J ends were trimmed by 4 bases and 6 bases, with 13 bases remaining between them. The germline CDR1 and CDR2 sequences are SGHDN and FVKESK. This CDR3 comprises 13 residues. Study processing details: From reference gene primer amplification, estimates of nucleated cell counts were derived. Measured with immunoSEQ multiplex PCR; TCRdb has only the in-frame clones, and not every one. V and J calls and clone size follow that table, whereas D and trimming were derived from the DNA. The sample carries approximately 250,000 clones, 75% to 95% recorded once. The sequence derives from a man aged 40-49 years who had been exposed to COVID-19. The chain employs TRBV14 and TRBJ2-7; D gene ambiguous. The sequencing sample was made of PBMCs or T cells enriched from blood (not recorded which). This CDR3 is CASSPLRLGEQYF. Here the CDR3 DNA reads TGTGCCAGCAGCCCTCTCAGGCTGGGCGAGCAGTACTTC.